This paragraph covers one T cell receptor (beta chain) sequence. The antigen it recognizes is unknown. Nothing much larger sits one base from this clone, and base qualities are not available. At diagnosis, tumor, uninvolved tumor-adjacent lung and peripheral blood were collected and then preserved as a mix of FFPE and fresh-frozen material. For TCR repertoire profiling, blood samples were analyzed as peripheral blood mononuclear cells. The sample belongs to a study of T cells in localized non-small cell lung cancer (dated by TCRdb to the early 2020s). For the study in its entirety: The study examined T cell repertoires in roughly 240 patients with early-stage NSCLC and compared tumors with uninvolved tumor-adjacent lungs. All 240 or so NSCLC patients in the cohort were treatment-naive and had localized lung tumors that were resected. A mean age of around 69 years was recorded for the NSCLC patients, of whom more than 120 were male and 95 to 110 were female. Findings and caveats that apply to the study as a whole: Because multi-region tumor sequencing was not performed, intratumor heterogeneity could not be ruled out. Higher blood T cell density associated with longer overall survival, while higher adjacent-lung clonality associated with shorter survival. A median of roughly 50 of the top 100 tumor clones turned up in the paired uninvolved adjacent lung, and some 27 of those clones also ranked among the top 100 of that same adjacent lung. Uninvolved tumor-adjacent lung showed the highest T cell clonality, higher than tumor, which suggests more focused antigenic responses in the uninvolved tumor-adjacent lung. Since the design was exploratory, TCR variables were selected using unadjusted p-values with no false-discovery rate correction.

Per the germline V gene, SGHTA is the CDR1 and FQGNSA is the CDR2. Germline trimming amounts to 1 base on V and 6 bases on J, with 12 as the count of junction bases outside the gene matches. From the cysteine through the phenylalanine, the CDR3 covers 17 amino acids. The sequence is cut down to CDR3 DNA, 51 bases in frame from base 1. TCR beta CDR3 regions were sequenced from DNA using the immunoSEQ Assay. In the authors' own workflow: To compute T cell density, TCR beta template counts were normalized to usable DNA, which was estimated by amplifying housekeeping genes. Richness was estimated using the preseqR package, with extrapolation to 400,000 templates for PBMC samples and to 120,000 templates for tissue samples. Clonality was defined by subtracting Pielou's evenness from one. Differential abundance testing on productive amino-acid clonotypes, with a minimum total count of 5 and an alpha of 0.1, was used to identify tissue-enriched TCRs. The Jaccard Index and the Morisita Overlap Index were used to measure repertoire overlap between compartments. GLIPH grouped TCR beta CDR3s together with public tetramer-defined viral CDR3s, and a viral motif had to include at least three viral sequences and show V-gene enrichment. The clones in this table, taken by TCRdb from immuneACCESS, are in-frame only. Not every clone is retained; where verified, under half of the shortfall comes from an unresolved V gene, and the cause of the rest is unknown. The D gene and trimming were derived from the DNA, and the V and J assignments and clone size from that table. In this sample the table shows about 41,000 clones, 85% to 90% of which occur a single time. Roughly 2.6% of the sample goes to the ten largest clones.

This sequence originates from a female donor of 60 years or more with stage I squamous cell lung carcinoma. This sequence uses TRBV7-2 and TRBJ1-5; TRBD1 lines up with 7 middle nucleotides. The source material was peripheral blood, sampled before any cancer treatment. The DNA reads TGTGCCAGCAGCTTAGGGTTTAGAGACAGGGAGACTCAGCCCCAGCATTTT. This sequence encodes CASSLGFRDRETQPQHF.